The present entry profiles one TCR beta chain with its context. Random hexamers were used to reverse transcribe the RNA input (about 0.5 to 1 ug). Amplification of TCR beta CDR3 by immunoSEQ multiplex PCR spanned 54 Vbeta and 13 Jbeta. Each CDR3 protein gets one entry after TCRdb re-called the immunoSEQ multiplex PCR reads with MiXCR. The sample lists approximately 190,000 distinct CDR3 sequences, more than 85% occurring once. The entry originates in a study of CD8 T cells in Susac syndrome. Study details: When their blood was taken, the Susac syndrome patients had either not yet had any therapy, were taking corticosteroids, or were taking intravenous immunoglobulin alone.

Susac syndrome patients met recently defined diagnostic criteria for definite or probable disease. Negative isolation yielded CD8+ and CD4+ T cells; FACS enriched TEMRA cells. Specimen: CD8+ T cells from PBMCs. The TCR sequence derives from a human donor with Susac syndrome.

This chain's CDR3 is CASSSSDSPYEQYF. Written as DNA, the CDR3 is TGTGCCAGCAGTTCCTCGGACAGCCCCTACGAGCAGTACTTC. This chain joins TRBV27 and TRBJ2-7, with D perhaps TRBD1 (6 bases). Per the germline V gene, CDR1 is MNHEY and CDR2 is SMNVEV (reference sequence). The length of the CDR3 is 14 residues. Trimming took off 4 bases at V and 2 bases at J, with 12 bases between the two ends.